This is a list of T cell receptor beta chains from one sample in a study of blood T cell repertoires in COVID-19. The protocol was immunoSEQ multiplex PCR, while the TCRdb copy is restricted to in-frame clones and leaves out a portion. The table has approximately 490,000 clones, around 90% seen once. The specimen sequenced was PBMCs or T cells enriched from blood (not recorded which). Receptors were obtained from a woman younger than 30 who had recovered from COVID-19. CDR3s include the opening cysteine and the closing phenylalanine or tryptophan. The D gene is left open where the match is weak.

>TRBJ1-1|13|.|TRBV16
CASSQSANTEAFF
TGTGCCAGCAGCCAATCGGCGAACACTGAAGCTTTCTTT
>TRBJ1-1|13|TRBD1|TRBV10-1
CASTSGQGREAFF
TGCGCCAGCACCTCCGGACAGGGCCGGGAAGCTTTCTTT
>TRBJ1-2|13|.|TRBV2
CASSDDINYGYTF
TGTGCCAGCAGTGACGACATTAACTATGGCTACACCTTC
>TRBJ1-1|12|.|TRBV12-3/TRBV12-4
CASSFPRAPAFF
TGTGCCAGCAGTTTCCCCAGGGCCCCAGCTTTCTTT
>TRBJ2-3|15|TRBD2|TRBV5-1
CASSLAGGMTDTQYF
TGCGCCAGCAGCTTAGCGGGGGGGATGACAGATACGCAGTATTTT
>TRBJ2-1|12|TRBD1|TRBV6-6
CASRLDREGEFF
TGTGCCAGCAGGTTAGACAGGGAAGGCGAGTTCTTC
>TRBJ2-2|17|TRBD2|TRBV9
CASSVDEAGANTGELFF
TGTGCCAGCAGCGTAGACGAAGCGGGGGCGAACACCGGGGAGCTGTTTTTT
>TRBJ2-3|15|TRBD1|TRBV28
CASGLRTGGADTQYF
TGTGCCAGCGGTCTTCGGACAGGGGGCGCAGATACGCAGTATTTT
>TRBJ1-5|16|.|TRBV28
CASSAGDTPSNQPQHF
TGTGCCAGCAGCGCCGGGGACACACCAAGCAATCAGCCCCAGCATTTT
>TRBJ2-7|14|TRBD2|TRBV4-2
CASSQGAGAYEQYF
TGTGCCAGCAGCCAAGGAGCGGGGGCCTACGAGCAGTACTTC
>TRBJ1-3|15|.|TRBV5-1
CASSLAPFSGNTIYF
TGCGCCAGCAGCTTGGCCCCGTTCTCTGGAAACACCATATATTTT